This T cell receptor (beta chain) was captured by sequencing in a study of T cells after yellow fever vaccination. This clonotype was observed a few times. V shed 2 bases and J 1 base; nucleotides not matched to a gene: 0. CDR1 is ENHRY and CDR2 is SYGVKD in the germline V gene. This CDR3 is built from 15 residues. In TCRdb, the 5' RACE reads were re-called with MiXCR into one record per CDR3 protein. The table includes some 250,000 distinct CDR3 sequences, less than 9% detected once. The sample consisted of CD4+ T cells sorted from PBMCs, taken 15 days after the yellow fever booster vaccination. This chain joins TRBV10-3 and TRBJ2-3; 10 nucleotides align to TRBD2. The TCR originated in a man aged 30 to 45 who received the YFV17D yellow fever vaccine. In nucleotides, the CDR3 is TGTGCCATCAGTGAGAGCGGGAGGGGCACAGATACGCAGTATTTT. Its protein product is CAISESGRGTDTQYF.